This is a list of T cell receptor beta chains from one sample in a study of identical twins. Each CDR3 protein gets one entry after TCRdb re-called the 5' RACE reads with MiXCR. Of about 340,000 distinct CDR3 sequences listed, approximately 9.1% are singletons. The sample was naive T cells sorted from blood. The receptors stem from a woman aged 45-60 years in good health. Each CDR3 is given with its conserved first and last residue. The order of the fields is V gene, CDR3 length, clone size, D gene, J gene, CDR3 DNA, CDR3 protein. The D gene is left open where the match is weak. The size of a clone is reported for some rows only, either as once, few or many, or as a class for expanded clones.

v_call: TRBV25-1; cdr3_length: 16; clone_size: few; d_call: TRBD1; j_call: TRBJ1-2; cdr3_nt: TGTGCCAGCAGTGCCCCCCTGGACAGGGGGCGACGTGGCTACACCTTC; cdr3_aa: CASSAPLDRGRRGYTF
v_call: TRBV5-6; cdr3_length: 14; clone_size: .; d_call: TRBD1; j_call: TRBJ2-1; cdr3_nt: TGTGCCAGCAGCCGAGGGGGCGCGTTGAATGAGCAGTTCTTC; cdr3_aa: CASSRGGALNEQFF
v_call: TRBV7-8; cdr3_length: 19; clone_size: .; d_call: .; j_call: TRBJ2-3; cdr3_nt: TGTGCCAGCAGCTTAGCGCGGGTCCCTAGGAAGGGGCACAAGGATACGCAGTATTTT; cdr3_aa: CASSLARVPRKGHKDTQYF
v_call: TRBV20-1; cdr3_length: 16; clone_size: many; d_call: TRBD2; j_call: TRBJ2-5; cdr3_nt: TGCAGTGCTTCCGGCCGAGCGGGAGGCCTCCAAGAGACCCAGTACTTC; cdr3_aa: CSASGRAGGLQETQYF
v_call: TRBV27; cdr3_length: 12; clone_size: .; d_call: .; j_call: TRBJ2-5; cdr3_nt: TGTGCCACCGGGGACACGGAGAGGACCCAGTACTTC; cdr3_aa: CATGDTERTQYF
v_call: TRBV10-3; cdr3_length: 14; clone_size: many; d_call: .; j_call: TRBJ2-4; cdr3_nt: TGTGCCATCAGTCCCGAGCTAGCCAAAAACATTCAGTACTTC; cdr3_aa: CAISPELAKNIQYF
v_call: TRBV30; cdr3_length: 14; clone_size: .; d_call: .; j_call: TRBJ1-2; cdr3_nt: TGTGCCTGGGGGAAAAACACGGACCAATATGGCTACACCTTC; cdr3_aa: CAWGKNTDQYGYTF
v_call: TRBV7-9; cdr3_length: 12; clone_size: .; d_call: .; j_call: TRBJ1-1; cdr3_nt: TGTGCCAGCAGCTTACCAGTCACTGAAGCTTTCTTT; cdr3_aa: CASSLPVTEAFF
v_call: TRBV19; cdr3_length: 14; clone_size: many; d_call: .; j_call: TRBJ2-1; cdr3_nt: TGTGCCAGTATGGGGGGAAGGGCCCACAATGAGCAGTTCTTC; cdr3_aa: CASMGGRAHNEQFF
v_call: TRBV11-3; cdr3_length: 13; clone_size: .; d_call: .; j_call: TRBJ2-7; cdr3_nt: TGTGCCAGCAGCTTTACCGGGGGTCTCGAGCAGTACTTC; cdr3_aa: CASSFTGGLEQYF
v_call: TRBV5-6; cdr3_length: 14; clone_size: .; d_call: TRBD2; j_call: TRBJ2-5; cdr3_nt: TGTGCCAGCAGCTTGCCTAGCGGGATTGAGACCCAGTACTTC; cdr3_aa: CASSLPSGIETQYF
v_call: TRBV9; cdr3_length: 15; clone_size: few; d_call: TRBD2; j_call: TRBJ2-3; cdr3_nt: TGTGCCAGCAGCGTCCGCGGGAGGGGCACAGATACGCAGTATTTT; cdr3_aa: CASSVRGRGTDTQYF
v_call: TRBV15; cdr3_length: 13; clone_size: few; d_call: .; j_call: TRBJ2-2; cdr3_nt: TGTGCCACCAGCAGAGTTCATCCCGGGGAGCTGTTTTTT; cdr3_aa: CATSRVHPGELFF
v_call: TRBV6-1; cdr3_length: 17; clone_size: few; d_call: .; j_call: TRBJ1-1; cdr3_nt: TGTGCCAGCAGTCAAGGCCCCCTTGGGGGGAGCTTCACTGAAGCTTTCTTT; cdr3_aa: CASSQGPLGGSFTEAFF
v_call: TRBV5-1; cdr3_length: 13; clone_size: many; d_call: .; j_call: TRBJ1-1; cdr3_nt: TGCGCCAGCAGCTTGCTAGGGGTCGACGGGGCTTTCTTT; cdr3_aa: CASSLLGVDGAFF
v_call: TRBV15; cdr3_length: 14; clone_size: many; d_call: .; j_call: TRBJ2-2; cdr3_nt: TGTGCCACTTCGGGACGGGCGAACACCGGGGAGCTGTTTTTT; cdr3_aa: CATSGRANTGELFF
v_call: TRBV6-5; cdr3_length: 15; clone_size: few; d_call: TRBD1; j_call: TRBJ2-4; cdr3_nt: TGTGCCAGCGGACAGGGGGAGTTCGCCAAAAACATTCAGTACTTC; cdr3_aa: CASGQGEFAKNIQYF
v_call: TRBV29-1; cdr3_length: 16; clone_size: .; d_call: TRBD1; j_call: TRBJ2-2; cdr3_nt: TGCAGCGTTGAAGACACAGGGGGCCCGAACACCGGGGAGCTGTTTTTT; cdr3_aa: CSVEDTGGPNTGELFF
v_call: TRBV29-1; cdr3_length: 13; clone_size: many; d_call: TRBD1; j_call: TRBJ2-1; cdr3_nt: TGCAGCGTTGAGGGACAGGGAGTTGGTGAGCAGTTCTTC; cdr3_aa: CSVEGQGVGEQFF
v_call: TRBV7-9; cdr3_length: 12; clone_size: many; d_call: .; j_call: TRBJ1-5; cdr3_nt: TGTGCCAGCAGCAACGGGGGGCAGCCCCAGCATTTT; cdr3_aa: CASSNGGQPQHF
v_call: TRBV19; cdr3_length: 14; clone_size: few; d_call: TRBD1; j_call: TRBJ2-7; cdr3_nt: TGTGCCAGTAGTGCGTTGACAGGGCCCTACGAGCAGTACTTC; cdr3_aa: CASSALTGPYEQYF
v_call: TRBV6-5; cdr3_length: 15; clone_size: many; d_call: TRBD2; j_call: TRBJ2-1; cdr3_nt: TGTGCCAGCAGCTTAACTAGCGGGATCTACAATGAGCAGTTCTTC; cdr3_aa: CASSLTSGIYNEQFF
v_call: TRBV5-1; cdr3_length: 14; clone_size: many; d_call: .; j_call: TRBJ1-1; cdr3_nt: TGCGCCAGCAGCTTGGCGGCAGCCACCACTGAAGCTTTCTTT; cdr3_aa: CASSLAAATTEAFF
v_call: TRBV14; cdr3_length: 15; clone_size: .; d_call: .; j_call: TRBJ2-1; cdr3_nt: TGTGCCAGCAGCCAAGACCCAGCAAGGATTAATGAGCAGTTCTTC; cdr3_aa: CASSQDPARINEQFF
v_call: TRBV3-1; cdr3_length: 16; clone_size: few; d_call: .; j_call: TRBJ2-1; cdr3_nt: TGTGCCAGCAGCCAAGCGGGATTATCCAGATACAATGAGCAGTTCTTC; cdr3_aa: CASSQAGLSRYNEQFF
v_call: TRBV24-1; cdr3_length: 15; clone_size: few; d_call: TRBD2; j_call: TRBJ2-3; cdr3_nt: TGTGCCACCAGTGACTCCGGGACTAACCGGAGCATCCAGTATTTT; cdr3_aa: CATSDSGTNRSIQYF
v_call: TRBV11-3; cdr3_length: 14; clone_size: .; d_call: .; j_call: TRBJ1-3; cdr3_nt: TGTGCCAGCAGCCCGTGGAGGGACGGAAACACCATATATTTT; cdr3_aa: CASSPWRDGNTIYF
v_call: TRBV10-2; cdr3_length: 14; clone_size: few; d_call: .; j_call: TRBJ2-7; cdr3_nt: TGCGCCAGCAGTGACTCTGCAGGGTTCTACGAGCAGTACTTC; cdr3_aa: CASSDSAGFYEQYF
v_call: TRBV12-3/TRBV12-4; cdr3_length: 15; clone_size: .; d_call: .; j_call: TRBJ1-5; cdr3_nt: TGTGCCAGCAGTTTCGAGGGCTATAGCAATCAGCCCCAGCATTTT; cdr3_aa: CASSFEGYSNQPQHF
v_call: TRBV5-1; cdr3_length: 13; clone_size: .; d_call: TRBD1; j_call: TRBJ1-1; cdr3_nt: TGCGCCAGCAGCATCGGACAGGGGACTGAAGCTTTCTTT; cdr3_aa: CASSIGQGTEAFF
v_call: TRBV21-1; cdr3_length: 17; clone_size: once; d_call: .; j_call: TRBJ2-6; cdr3_nt: TGTGCCAGCAGCAAAGTAGAGAGACCCTCTGGGGCCAACGTCCTGACTTTC; cdr3_aa: CASSKVERPSGANVLTF
v_call: TRBV20-1; cdr3_length: 14; clone_size: .; d_call: TRBD2; j_call: TRBJ2-1; cdr3_nt: TGCAGTGCCAAACTAGCGGGGACCTACAATGAGCAGTTCTTC; cdr3_aa: CSAKLAGTYNEQFF